The clone carrying this T cell receptor (beta chain) came up once. Repertoires were generated with immunoSEQ multiplex PCR, while TCRdb's copy carries only in-frame clones and drops some. The sample holds some 96,000 clones, 86% seen once. This sample is drawn from a study of blood T cell repertoires in COVID-19. Study-level background: The United States, Italy and Spain were the sources of the acute and convalescent COVID-19 samples.

V lost 5 bases, J lost 2 bases, and 12 bases lay in between. Germline V gives CDR1 LNHDA, CDR2 SQIVND (reference sequence). The CDR3 contains 14 residues. V gene TRBV19 combines with J gene TRBJ2-5; D might be TRBD1 (5 bases). The sequenced material came from peripheral blood. This receptor was obtained from an elderly man with acute or convalescent COVID-19. CDR3 nucleotide sequence: TGTGCCAGTAGTCCCAGGGTTCATCAAGAGACCCAGTACTTC. Encoded protein: CASSPRVHQETQYF.